This T cell receptor beta chain was captured in a study of OX40 agonist ivuxolimab in advanced cancers. Study summary: One hepatocellular carcinoma and a couple of cutaneous melanoma patients partially responded.

At cycle 4 day 1, cycle 7 day 1, and baseline, blood was sampled. Measured with immunoSEQ multiplex PCR; TCRdb has only the in-frame clones, and not every one. The sample contains around 37,000 clones, around 81% of which appear only once. The CDR3 totals 13 residues. Germline-derived CDR1 and CDR2 are MDHEN and SYDVKM. The ends were cut back, 2 bases at V and 1 base at J, with 6 bases in the middle. The receptor was derived from an adult with an advanced solid tumor such as melanoma, head and neck, liver or kidney cancer. The starting material was CD4+ or CD8+ T cells sorted from blood, obtained in a trial of the OX40 agonist ivuxolimab. The V and J genes are TRBV28 and TRBJ2-7; no clear D gene. The CDR3 here is CASSLSQSYEQYF. The CDR3 DNA follows: TGTGCCAGCAGTTTAAGCCAGTCCTACGAGCAGTACTTC.